This TCR beta chain stems from a study of cytomegalovirus exposure and HLA in healthy donors. The V gene's germline CDR1 is MNHNY and CDR2 SVGAGI (reference sequence). The CDR3 is 15 residues long. Trimming stripped 7 bases from V and 0 bases from J, with 13 bases between. The PCR was carried out with 60 Vbeta primers and 13 Jbeta primers. TCRdb's table, derived via immunoSEQ multiplex PCR, lists solely in-frame clones and lacks some. Of over 95,000 clones in the sample, around 77% were seen once. Sequenced sample: PBMCs. The chain is built from TRBV6-6 and TRBJ1-3; D uncertain. This clonotype was sampled from a woman in her twenties or thirties in good health and CMV-seropositive. The CDR3 nucleotides read TGTGCCAGCAAAAATGGGCTGAGCTCTGGAAACACCATATATTTT. Its protein is CASKNGLSSGNTIYF.